The 30 T cell receptor beta chains presented below share a single source sample, sequenced in a study of preoperative IRX-2 immunotherapy in early breast cancer. As for treatment: preoperative locoregional IRX-2 cytokine immunotherapy. The repertoire was sequenced with immunoSEQ multiplex PCR; TCRdb's copy has only in-frame clones and lacks some. Of approximately 31,000 clones in the sample, roughly 91% were seen once. The sample consisted of tumor tissue, taken after IRX-2 immunotherapy. The receptors originated from a human donor with breast cancer.

The chain carries TRBV28 and TRBJ1-4, with D perhaps TRBD1 (5 bases). There are 14 residues in the CDR3. Germline lookup yields CDR1 MDHEN and CDR2 SYDVKM. Trimming took off 5 bases at V and 7 bases at J, with 14 bases between the two ends. The CDR3 loop is CASSTWGGTEKLFF. The CDR3 DNA reads TGTGCCAGCAGTACCTGGGGGGGAACTGAAAAACTGTTTTTT.

This clone was detected a few times. The chain couples TRBV11-3 to TRBJ2-5, with TRBD1 matching over 7 bases. V lost 4 bases, J lost 2 bases, and 10 bases stayed unmatched. Germline assignment: CDR1 SGHNT and CDR2 YENEEA. The CDR3 sequence is 16 residues long. CDR3 in amino acids: CASSSRDSIAQETQYF. The CDR3 region has the DNA TGTGCCAGCAGCTCGAGGGACAGCATAGCACAAGAGACCCAGTACTTC. Combining the CDR3 with reference TRBV11-3 and TRBJ2-5 gives the whole variable domain EAGVVQSPRYKIIEKKQPVAFWCNPISGHNTLYWYLQNLGQGPELLIRYENEEAVDDSQLPKDRFSAERLKGVDSTLKIQPAELGDSAVYLCASSSRDSIAQETQYFGPGTRLLVL.

The chain recombines TRBV11-3 with TRBJ1-4; no clear D. V was trimmed by 3 bases and J by 5 bases, leaving 16 bases between them. The germline gives CDR1 SGHNT, CDR2 YENEEA. The CDR3 has 16 residues. In DNA, the CDR3 is TGTGCCAGCAGCTTGGATACCACCCTGGGGAATGAAAAACTGTTTTTT. It translates to CASSLDTTLGNEKLFF.

This rearrangement joins TRBV1 to TRBJ1-2. TRBV1 is a pseudogene. CDR3 size: 16 residues. In DNA, the CDR3 is TGCGCCAGCAGCCAAGTTCGGCGAGGCAGTAACTATGGCTACACCTTC. This sequence encodes CASSQVRRGSNYGYTF.

The chain uses TRBV29-1 and TRBJ2-5; possibly TRBD2 for D (6 bases). Trimming took off 6 bases at V and 5 bases at J, with 25 bases between the two ends. The CDR3 consists of 16 residues. Germline V gene lookup returns CDR1 SQVTM and CDR2 ANQGSEA. The CDR3 protein is CSVTLKAGEDGETQYF. The CDR3 DNA reads as TGCAGCGTCACCCTAAAGGCTGGGGAGGACGGGGAGACCCAGTACTTC. The variable domain in full, completed from reference TRBV29-1 and TRBJ2-5, reads SAVISQKPSRDICQRGTSLTIQCQVDSQVTMMFWYRQQPGQSLTLIATANQGSEATYESGFVIDKFPISRPNLTFSTLTVSNMSPEDSSIYLCSVTLKAGEDGETQYFGPGTRLLVL.

The V and J genes are TRBV9 and TRBJ2-3; D is uncertain. There are 15 residues in the CDR3. Per germline, CDR1 SGDLS and CDR2 YYNGEE. V shed 0 bases and J shed 1 base, with 9 bases lying between them. The CDR3 DNA is TGTGCCAGCAGCGTAGTGTCCGTCGGCACAGATACGCAGTATTTT. Its translation is CASSVVSVGTDTQYF.

The V call is TRBV11-3, the J call TRBJ1-1, with D perhaps matching TRBD1 (5 bases). Trimming cost V 5 bases and J 10 bases, with 20 bases left between them. The CDR3 extends over 14 amino acids. Germline V gives CDR1 SGHNT, CDR2 YENEEA. The CDR3 reads CASSPSKGIGTAFF. CDR3 coding DNA: TGTGCCAGCAGCCCAAGCAAGGGTATCGGGACAGCTTTCTTT.

The chain is built from TRBV28 and TRBJ1-2; TRBD1 agrees at 10 bases. Germline V gives CDR1 MDHEN, CDR2 SYDVKM. This CDR3 has 19 amino acids. V trimming: 5 bases; J trimming: 2 bases; junction bases outside the gene matches: 17. The CDR3 here is CASSPAGTGVISLNYGYTF. The CDR3 nucleotides are TGTGCCAGCAGTCCCGCCGGGACAGGGGTTATCTCCCTAAACTATGGCTACACCTTC.

The V call is TRBV15, the J call TRBJ2-3; D remains ambiguous. The germline V gene encodes CDR1 LNHNV and CDR2 YYDKDF (reference sequence). CDR3 length equals 16 residues. Trimming shortened V by 3 bases and J by 3 bases, and 16 bases separated the two germline ends. The CDR3, as DNA: TGTGCCACCAGCAGGAGCCTGGGTGACGGGACAGATACGCAGTATTTT. Its translation: CATSRSLGDGTDTQYF.

The chain links TRBV6-8 to TRBJ1-4, with D possibly TRBD1 on 5 matching bases. The V gene's germline CDR1 is MNHGY and CDR2 SAAAGT. CDR3 size: 17 residues. The V end lost 8 bases, the J end lost 3 bases, and 22 bases lay between the germline ends. DNA of the CDR3: TGTGCCAGCCGTGACGGAGGGAGGGGCGCAGCTAATGAAAAACTGTTTTTT. Its protein is CASRDGGRGAANEKLFF.

This clone was seen a single time. The V and J genes are TRBV11-3 and TRBJ2-1, with TRBD2 identical over 9 bases. The CDR3 is made up of 14 amino acids. V dropped 3 bases and J dropped 6; count of bases not matched to a gene: 3. CDR1 is SGHNT, CDR2 YENEEA, per germline. In DNA, the CDR3 is TGTGCCAGCAGCTTCGGGACTAGCCGCAATGAGCAGTTCTTC. It codes for CASSFGTSRNEQFF.

This chain's CDR3 is CASSHTDRGYGYTF. The DNA for the CDR3 is TGTGCCAGCAGCCATACGGACAGGGGCTATGGCTACACCTTC. V usage is TRBV11-3 and J usage is TRBJ1-2; 9 bases line up with TRBD1. Germline V gene sequence: CDR1 SGHNT, CDR2 YENEEA. The CDR3 runs to 14 residues. V trimming: 5 bases; J trimming: 4 bases; junction bases outside the gene matches: 5. Full variable domain (missing parts from reference TRBV11-3 and TRBJ1-2): EAGVVQSPRYKIIEKKQPVAFWCNPISGHNTLYWYLQNLGQGPELLIRYENEEAVDDSQLPKDRFSAERLKGVDSTLKIQPAELGDSAVYLCASSHTDRGYGYTFGSGTRLTVV.

CDR3 residues: CASSGTRGTSGRCEQYF. The DNA for the CDR3 is TGTGCCAGCAGTGGTACCCGGGGGACTAGCGGGAGGTGCGAGCAGTACTTC. The chain combines TRBV6-8 with TRBJ2-7, with 15 bases matching TRBD2. The CDR3 runs 17 residues. V lost 5 bases, J lost 6 bases, and 11 bases stayed unmatched. Germline V lookup: CDR1 MNHGY, CDR2 SAAAGT.

DNA of the CDR3: TGCGCCAGCAGCCCTACAGGCTACGGGGAAAAACTGTTTTTT. Translating it yields CASSPTGYGEKLFF. The V and J genes are TRBV5-1 and TRBJ1-4, with D perhaps matching TRBD1 (5 bases). V lost 4 bases and J lost 8, with 15 bases in between. The CDR3 covers 14 residues. Germline CDR1 reads SGHRS; CDR2 reads YFSETQ.

The chain links TRBV5-1 to TRBJ1-4; the D is unclear. The germline V gene has CDR1 SGHRS and CDR2 YFSETQ. V was trimmed by 4 bases and J by 0 bases, leaving 10 bases between them. CDR3 size: 15 residues. Written as DNA, the CDR3 is TGCGCCAGCAGCGACCTTTCGGCAACTAATGAAAAACTGTTTTTT. It encodes CASSDLSATNEKLFF.

This sequence joins TRBV6-8 and TRBJ1-1, with TRBD1 matching over 10 bases. The CDR3 is made up of 13 amino acids. The V and J ends lost 2 bases and 6 bases, in that order; junction bases with no gene match: 0. CDR1 and CDR2 from the germline V gene are MNHGY and SAAAGT. In DNA form, the CDR3 reads TGTGCCAGCAGTTACGACAGGGGGCCTGAAGCTTTCTTT. Its protein is CASSYDRGPEAFF.

This sequence joins TRBV5-1 and TRBJ2-6; D is possibly TRBD1 (7 bases). CDR3 size: 21 residues. The germline CDR1 and CDR2 sequences are SGHRS and YFSETQ. The V end lost 4 bases, the J end lost 0 bases, and 26 bases lay between the germline ends. CDR3 nucleotides: TGCGCCAGCAGCCCAAACAGGGGACGGGGGCCGACCTACTCTGGGGCCAACGTCCTGACTTTC. It translates to CASSPNRGRGPTYSGANVLTF.

The V and J genes are TRBV6-9 and TRBJ1-3; 7 bases are a match to TRBD1. With V trimmed by 10 bases and J by 0 bases, 9 bases remained unmatched. Looked up from germline, CDR1 is MNHGY and CDR2 is SVAAGI. The CDR3 loop spans 15 amino acids. The CDR3 sequence is CAISGGGHSGNTIYF. The DNA of the CDR3 is TGTGCCATCTCAGGAGGGGGCCACTCTGGAAACACCATATATTTT.

The chain has TRBV6-8 and TRBJ1-1; 9 bases agree with TRBD1. V gave up 5 bases and J gave up 0 bases; unmatched junction bases: 7. This CDR3 has 16 residues. Germline loops: CDR1 MNHGY, CDR2 SAAAGT. The CDR3 coding sequence is TGTGCCAGCAGTCGGCGACAGGGGGTGATGAACACTGAAGCTTTCTTT. Translation: CASSRRQGVMNTEAFF.

The J gene is TRBJ2-1, the V gene TRBV6-8, with 9 bases identical to TRBD2. Germline CDR1 and CDR2: MNHGY and SAAAGT. This CDR3 region has 18 residues. V was pared by 8 bases and J by 0 bases, with 14 bases of the junction left unmatched. The DNA for the CDR3 is TGTGCCAGCGCGGGCCCCCCTAGCGGGGTCAGCTCCTACAATGAGCAGTTCTTC. It encodes CASAGPPSGVSSYNEQFF.

This rearrangement joins TRBV19 to TRBJ2-5; the D gene is possibly TRBD1 (6 bases). The CDR3 totals 16 residues. Germline CDR1 and CDR2: LNHDA and SQIVND (reference sequence). Deletions cut 6 bases from V and 3 bases from J, with 20 bases between. The CDR3 reads CASRWTANSLEETQYF. The CDR3 DNA follows: TGTGCCAGTAGGTGGACAGCAAACTCGCTTGAAGAGACCCAGTACTTC.

This clone was seen only a few times. J is TRBJ1-5 and V is TRBV11-3, with TRBD1 matching 7 bases. This CDR3 is built from 15 residues. Per germline, CDR1 SGHNT and CDR2 YENEEA. The J segment lost 2 bases and the V segment lost 5 bases, leaving 6 bases of the junction unmatched. The CDR3 is CASSNEDRGNQPQHF. Written as DNA, the CDR3 is TGTGCCAGCAGCAACGAAGACAGGGGCAATCAGCCCCAGCATTTT.

V gene TRBV5-1 combines with J gene TRBJ1-6, with D tentatively TRBD1 (6 bases). The germline V gene has CDR1 SGHRS and CDR2 YFSETQ. There are 15 residues in the CDR3. Trimming shortened V by 2 bases and J by 7 bases, and 13 bases separated the two germline ends. The chain's CDR3 is CASSFTGSKNSPLHF. The CDR3 DNA is TGCGCCAGCAGCTTCACAGGGTCGAAGAATTCACCCCTCCACTTT.

This rearrangement joins TRBV7-5 to TRBJ2-2; the D call of TRBD2 is as the table states it, not checked on the DNA. TRBV7-5 is a known pseudogene. The CDR3 loop spans 17 amino acids. The CDR3 here is CASSLLFGLAGSGELFF. In nucleotides, the CDR3 is TGTGCCAGCAGCCTGCTTTTCGGACTAGCGGGGTCCGGGGAGCTGTTTTTT.

This chain joins TRBV11-3 and TRBJ2-5, with D possibly matching TRBD1 (6 bases). The CDR3 consists of 14 residues. Trimming removed 6 bases from V and 4 bases from J, with 15 bases in between. Germline-derived CDR1 and CDR2 are SGHNT and YENEEA. CDR3 sequence: CASSSTGRGETQYF. CDR3 DNA: TGTGCCAGCAGTTCAACAGGGAGAGGAGAGACCCAGTACTTC.

The chain is built from TRBV19 and TRBJ1-4, with D unclear. Trimming cost V 4 bases and J 5 bases, with 8 bases left between them. The CDR3 is made up of 13 amino acids. Germline CDR1 and CDR2: LNHDA and SQIVND (reference sequence). The CDR3 reads CASSTLYNEKLFF. CDR3 coding DNA: TGTGCCAGTAGTACTCTATACAATGAAAAACTGTTTTTT.

Written as DNA, the CDR3 is TGCGCCAGCAGCTTGGTGGCAGGGGGCGTTGAGCAGTTCTTC. Protein sequence: CASSLVAGGVEQFF. This chain links TRBV5-1 with TRBJ2-1; TRBD1 agrees at 8 bases. The CDR3 contains 14 residues. J gave up 9 bases and V 0 bases, and 5 bases lay outside the gene matches. Germline V gives CDR1 SGHRS, CDR2 YFSETQ.

The rearrangement joins TRBV7-6 to TRBJ2-2; tentatively, D is TRBD2 (6 bases). Germline CDR1 is SGHVS and CDR2 is FNYEAQ. The CDR3 is made up of 17 amino acids. The germline V and J ends were trimmed by 5 bases and 0 bases, with 16 bases remaining between them. CDR3 DNA: TGTGCCAGCAGCCAAGGGCATAGCGGATCGAACACCGGGGAGCTGTTTTTT. Translating it yields CASSQGHSGSNTGELFF.

CDR3 nucleotide sequence: TGCAGCGTTTGGGCTAGGGACAGGGGTCGTGAGCAGTTCTTC. Its translation: CSVWARDRGREQFF. This chain uses TRBV29-1 with TRBJ2-1; 10 nucleotides align to TRBD1. Trimming removed 5 bases from V and 9 bases from J; junction bases left unmatched: 10. The CDR3 sequence is 14 residues long. Germline-derived CDR1 and CDR2 are SQVTM and ANQGSEA.

The genes are TRBV6-8 and TRBJ2-3; D might be TRBD2 (6 bases). The CDR3 has 15 residues. The germline V gene encodes CDR1 MNHGY and CDR2 SAAAGT. V lost 5 bases and J 3 bases, leaving 15 bases between the germline ends. The CDR3 coding sequence is TGTGCCAGCAGTGATCCGGGACTTAATACAGATACGCAGTATTTT. Its protein is CASSDPGLNTDTQYF.